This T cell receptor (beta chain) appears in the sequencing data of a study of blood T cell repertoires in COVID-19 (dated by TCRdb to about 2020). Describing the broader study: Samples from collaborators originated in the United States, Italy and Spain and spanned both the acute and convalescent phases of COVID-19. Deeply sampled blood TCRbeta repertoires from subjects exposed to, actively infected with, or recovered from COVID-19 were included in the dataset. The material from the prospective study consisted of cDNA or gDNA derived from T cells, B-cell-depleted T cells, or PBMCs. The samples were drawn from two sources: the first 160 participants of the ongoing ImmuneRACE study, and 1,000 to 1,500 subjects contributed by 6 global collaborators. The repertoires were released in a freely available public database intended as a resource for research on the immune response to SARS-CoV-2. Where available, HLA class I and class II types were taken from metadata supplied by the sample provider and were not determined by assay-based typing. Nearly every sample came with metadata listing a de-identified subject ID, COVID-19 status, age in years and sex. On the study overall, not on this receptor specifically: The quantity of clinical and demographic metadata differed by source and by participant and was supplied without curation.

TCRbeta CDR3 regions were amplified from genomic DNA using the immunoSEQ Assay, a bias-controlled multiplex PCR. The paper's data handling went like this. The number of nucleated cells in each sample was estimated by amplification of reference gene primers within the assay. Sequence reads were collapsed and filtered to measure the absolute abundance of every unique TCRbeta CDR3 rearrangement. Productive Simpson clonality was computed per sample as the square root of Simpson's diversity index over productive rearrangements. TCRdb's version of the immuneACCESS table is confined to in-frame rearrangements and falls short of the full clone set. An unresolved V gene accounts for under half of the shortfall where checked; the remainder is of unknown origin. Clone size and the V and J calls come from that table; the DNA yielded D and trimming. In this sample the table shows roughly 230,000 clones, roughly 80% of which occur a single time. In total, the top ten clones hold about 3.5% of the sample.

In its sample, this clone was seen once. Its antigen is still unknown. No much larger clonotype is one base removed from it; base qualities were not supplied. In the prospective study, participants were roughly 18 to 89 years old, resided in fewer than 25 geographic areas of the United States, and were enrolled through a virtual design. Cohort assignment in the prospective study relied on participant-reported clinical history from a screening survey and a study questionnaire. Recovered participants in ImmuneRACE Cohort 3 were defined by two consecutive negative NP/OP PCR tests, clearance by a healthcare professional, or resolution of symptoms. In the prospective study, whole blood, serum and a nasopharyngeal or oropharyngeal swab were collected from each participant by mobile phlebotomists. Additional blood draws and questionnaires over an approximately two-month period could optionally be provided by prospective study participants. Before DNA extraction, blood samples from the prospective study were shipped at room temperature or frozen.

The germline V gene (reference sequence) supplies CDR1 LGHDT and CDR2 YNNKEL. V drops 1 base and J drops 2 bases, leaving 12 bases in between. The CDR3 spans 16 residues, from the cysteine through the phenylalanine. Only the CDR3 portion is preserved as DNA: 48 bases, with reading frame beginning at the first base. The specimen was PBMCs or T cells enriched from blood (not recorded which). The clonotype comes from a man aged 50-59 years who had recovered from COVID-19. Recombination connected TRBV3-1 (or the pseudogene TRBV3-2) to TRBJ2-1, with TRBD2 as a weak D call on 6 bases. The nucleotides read TGTGCCAGCAGCCAAGGTTCGGGAGCGGCCTACAATGAGCAGTTCTTC. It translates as CASSQGSGAAYNEQFF.